The TCR beta chain described here comes from a study of glioma-infiltrating T cells after dendritic cell vaccination. The overall study: Patients received autologous tumor lysate-pulsed dendritic cell vaccination between about 2003 and 2013. The vaccine used monocyte-derived dendritic cells pulsed overnight with autologous tumor lysate.

Amplification used 60 V beta primers and 13 J beta primers. Profiled with immunoSEQ multiplex PCR; TCRdb holds only in-frame clones, not every one. The sample records around 78,000 clones, about nine tenths being singletons. The V and J ends lost 1 base and 4 bases, in that order; junction bases with no gene match: 4. The CDR3 runs 14 residues. Germline V gene sequence: CDR1 SGHRS, CDR2 YFSETQ. Findings of the study overall: Few patients contributed both blood and tumor specimens.

As concerns this clone: Antigen specificity is unknown.

The time point here: after dendritic cell vaccination, including at tumor progression/relapse. This receptor was obtained from a human donor with glioblastoma. The specimen was blood, collected after dendritic cell vaccination. The chain uses TRBV5-1 and TRBJ1-2; 7 bases agree with TRBD1. The CDR3 sequence is CASSLQGGLYGYTF. The CDR3 region has the DNA TGCGCCAGCAGCTTGCAGGGGGGCCTCTATGGCTACACCTTC.